This is a list of T cell receptor beta chains from one sample in a study of blood T cell repertoires in COVID-19. Clones were read by immunoSEQ multiplex PCR, and TCRdb kept only the in-frame ones, dropping some. The table includes 87,000 or so clones, around 91% detected once. Sequenced input: peripheral blood. Receptors originate from a man between 18 and 29 years old with COVID-19, enrolled during active disease. Both conserved end residues are part of each CDR3. Fields, in order: V gene, D gene, J gene, clone size, CDR3 protein, CDR3 DNA. A D gene is named only where the DNA matches it firmly. Some rows have no size entry. The others give once, few or many, or a class for an expanded clone.

V gene: TRBV18
D gene: TRBD1
J gene: TRBJ1-2
clone size: .
CDR3 protein: CASHRGTGWSYGYTF
CDR3 DNA: TGTGCCAGCCATAGGGGGACAGGGTGGTCCTATGGCTACACCTTC

V gene: TRBV3-1/TRBV3-2
D gene: TRBD2
J gene: TRBJ2-5
clone size: .
CDR3 protein: CASSHEGTSGYQETQYF
CDR3 DNA: TGTGCCAGCAGCCACGAAGGGACTAGCGGGTACCAAGAGACCCAGTACTTC

V gene: TRBV6-5
D gene: .
J gene: TRBJ1-3
clone size: .
CDR3 protein: CASSYAGISGNTIYF
CDR3 DNA: TGTGCCAGCAGTTACGCAGGGATTTCTGGAAACACCATATATTTT

V gene: TRBV19
D gene: .
J gene: TRBJ1-5
clone size: .
CDR3 protein: CASSIAGYSNQPQHF
CDR3 DNA: TGTGCCAGTAGTATCGCGGGTTATAGCAATCAGCCCCAGCATTTT

V gene: TRBV2
D gene: .
J gene: TRBJ1-2
clone size: .
CDR3 protein: CASTGAPYYGYTF
CDR3 DNA: TGTGCCAGCACAGGGGCGCCCTACTATGGCTACACCTTC

V gene: TRBV7-2
D gene: TRBD2
J gene: TRBJ2-7
clone size: .
CDR3 protein: CASSSAGRALYEQYF
CDR3 DNA: TGTGCCAGCAGCTCTGCCGGGAGGGCCCTCTACGAGCAGTACTTC

V gene: TRBV19
D gene: .
J gene: TRBJ1-2
clone size: .
CDR3 protein: CASSLGSWLGYTF
CDR3 DNA: TGTGCCAGTAGTCTGGGGAGTTGGCTTGGCTACACCTTC

V gene: TRBV6-6
D gene: .
J gene: TRBJ2-5
clone size: .
CDR3 protein: CASSTDTRETQYF
CDR3 DNA: TGTGCCAGCAGTACGGACACGCGAGAGACCCAGTACTTC

V gene: TRBV11-1
D gene: .
J gene: TRBJ2-7
clone size: .
CDR3 protein: CASSFGLAGEEQYF
CDR3 DNA: TGTGCCAGCAGCTTCGGTCTAGCCGGGGAGGAGCAGTACTTC

V gene: TRBV5-1
D gene: .
J gene: TRBJ2-5
clone size: .
CDR3 protein: CASSLEGETQYF
CDR3 DNA: TGCGCCAGCAGCTTGGAGGGGGAGACCCAGTACTTC

V gene: TRBV5-1
D gene: TRBD1
J gene: TRBJ2-2
clone size: .
CDR3 protein: CASSTGTGTGELFF
CDR3 DNA: TGCGCCAGCAGCACCGGGACAGGTACCGGGGAGCTGTTTTTT

V gene: TRBV29-1
D gene: .
J gene: TRBJ2-7
clone size: .
CDR3 protein: CSARTGSNYEQYF
CDR3 DNA: TGCAGCGCCCGGACTGGGTCGAACTACGAGCAGTACTTC

V gene: TRBV5-1
D gene: .
J gene: TRBJ2-1
clone size: .
CDR3 protein: CASSPLTRYNEQFF
CDR3 DNA: TGCGCCAGCAGCCCTCTTACTCGCTACAATGAGCAGTTCTTC

V gene: TRBV28
D gene: .
J gene: TRBJ2-4
clone size: .
CDR3 protein: CASSTGRGNIQYF
CDR3 DNA: TGTGCCAGCAGCACCGGGAGAGGGAACATTCAGTACTTC

V gene: TRBV11-2
D gene: .
J gene: TRBJ1-1
clone size: .
CDR3 protein: CASSLRLQGEDTEAFF
CDR3 DNA: TGTGCCAGCAGCCTCCGACTACAGGGAGAAGACACTGAAGCTTTCTTT

V gene: TRBV10-3
D gene: .
J gene: TRBJ1-3
clone size: .
CDR3 protein: CAISEEGYSGNTIYF
CDR3 DNA: TGTGCCATCAGTGAGGAGGGTTATTCTGGAAACACCATATATTTT

V gene: TRBV3-1/TRBV3-2
D gene: TRBD2
J gene: TRBJ2-7
clone size: .
CDR3 protein: CASSQGLAGNYEQYF
CDR3 DNA: TGTGCCAGCAGCCAGGGACTAGCGGGGAACTACGAGCAGTACTTC

V gene: TRBV12-3/TRBV12-4
D gene: .
J gene: TRBJ1-4
clone size: once
CDR3 protein: CASSPGGGEKLFF
CDR3 DNA: TGTGCCAGCAGTCCGGGGGGGGGTGAAAAACTGTTTTTT

V gene: TRBV13
D gene: TRBD1
J gene: TRBJ1-1
clone size: .
CDR3 protein: CASSTEDRGLGDTEAFF
CDR3 DNA: TGTGCCAGCAGCACAGAGGACAGGGGGCTAGGGGACACTGAAGCTTTCTTT

V gene: TRBV5-4
D gene: .
J gene: TRBJ1-2
clone size: .
CDR3 protein: CASRLTGGHGYTF
CDR3 DNA: TGTGCCAGCAGGTTGACGGGCGGGCATGGCTACACCTTC

V gene: TRBV27
D gene: .
J gene: TRBJ2-2
clone size: .
CDR3 protein: CASSPQDGTGELFF
CDR3 DNA: TGTGCCAGCAGTCCACAGGACGGCACCGGGGAGCTGTTTTTT

V gene: TRBV4-3
D gene: TRBD1
J gene: TRBJ1-1
clone size: .
CDR3 protein: CASSQNDRGRTEAFF
CDR3 DNA: TGCGCCAGCAGCCAAAACGACAGGGGGCGGACTGAAGCTTTCTTT

V gene: TRBV19
D gene: .
J gene: TRBJ1-6
clone size: .
CDR3 protein: CASSGTRDSPLHF
CDR3 DNA: TGTGCCAGTTCGGGAACAAGAGATTCACCCCTCCACTTT

V gene: TRBV28
D gene: TRBD1
J gene: TRBJ1-5
clone size: .
CDR3 protein: CASSLDRVGFDQPQHF
CDR3 DNA: TGTGCCAGCAGTTTAGACAGGGTCGGATTCGATCAGCCCCAGCATTTT

V gene: TRBV6-2/TRBV6-3
D gene: TRBD2
J gene: TRBJ2-3
clone size: .
CDR3 protein: CASSHVPGTSGRTADTQYF
CDR3 DNA: TGTGCCAGCAGCCATGTCCCCGGGACTAGCGGGAGAACGGCAGATACGCAGTATTTT

V gene: TRBV28
D gene: .
J gene: TRBJ1-2
clone size: .
CDR3 protein: CASRPGHNYGYTF
CDR3 DNA: TGTGCCAGCAGGCCCGGACACAACTATGGCTACACCTTC

V gene: TRBV3-1/TRBV3-2
D gene: TRBD1
J gene: TRBJ1-1
clone size: .
CDR3 protein: CASSQRQGAWGAFF
CDR3 DNA: TGTGCCAGCAGCCAGAGACAGGGGGCCTGGGGAGCTTTCTTT

V gene: TRBV7-8
D gene: TRBD2
J gene: TRBJ2-1
clone size: .
CDR3 protein: CASSLDGRDFF
CDR3 DNA: TGTGCCAGCAGCTTAGACGGGAGGGATTTCTTC

V gene: TRBV9
D gene: .
J gene: TRBJ1-3
clone size: .
CDR3 protein: CASSVEDSSSGNTIYF
CDR3 DNA: TGTGCCAGCAGCGTAGAGGACAGCAGCTCTGGAAACACCATATATTTT

V gene: TRBV6-5
D gene: .
J gene: TRBJ2-7
clone size: .
CDR3 protein: CASSKQGLYEQYF
CDR3 DNA: TGTGCCAGCAGTAAACAGGGTCTGTACGAGCAGTACTTC

V gene: TRBV10-3
D gene: .
J gene: TRBJ2-3
clone size: .
CDR3 protein: CAISERALLAQDTDTQYF
CDR3 DNA: TGTGCCATCAGTGAGAGGGCCCTACTAGCTCAAGACACAGATACGCAGTATTTT

V gene: TRBV19
D gene: .
J gene: TRBJ1-1
clone size: .
CDR3 protein: CATSRSWPSEAFF
CDR3 DNA: TGTGCCACCTCGAGGTCCTGGCCTAGTGAAGCTTTCTTT

V gene: TRBV7-9
D gene: .
J gene: TRBJ1-1
clone size: .
CDR3 protein: CASRERGGRNTEAFF
CDR3 DNA: TGTGCCAGCCGAGAAAGGGGAGGGAGGAACACTGAAGCTTTCTTT

V gene: TRBV9
D gene: TRBD2
J gene: TRBJ2-1
clone size: once
CDR3 protein: CASSVLGGRAGGEQFF
CDR3 DNA: TGTGCCAGCAGCGTCCTTGGGGGGAGGGCCGGAGGGGAGCAGTTCTTC

V gene: TRBV7-2
D gene: TRBD1
J gene: TRBJ1-4
clone size: .
CDR3 protein: CASSLAGQGNEKLFF
CDR3 DNA: TGTGCCAGCAGCTTAGCGGGACAGGGTAATGAAAAACTGTTTTTT

V gene: TRBV9
D gene: TRBD1
J gene: TRBJ2-5
clone size: .
CDR3 protein: CASSGAGGGETQYF
CDR3 DNA: TGTGCCAGCAGCGGGGCAGGGGGCGGGGAGACCCAGTACTTC

V gene: TRBV30
D gene: TRBD2
J gene: TRBJ2-7
clone size: .
CDR3 protein: CAWSVNKGLAGVREQYF
CDR3 DNA: TGTGCCTGGAGTGTAAATAAAGGGCTAGCGGGCGTTCGCGAGCAGTACTTC

V gene: TRBV7-9
D gene: TRBD1
J gene: TRBJ2-7
clone size: .
CDR3 protein: CASSTPDRAHEQYF
CDR3 DNA: TGTGCCAGCAGCACCCCGGACAGGGCACACGAGCAGTACTTC

V gene: TRBV27
D gene: .
J gene: TRBJ1-5
clone size: .
CDR3 protein: CASSTGTSAQPQHF
CDR3 DNA: TGTGCCAGCAGTACCGGGACATCGGCCCAGCCCCAGCATTTT

V gene: TRBV7-3
D gene: TRBD2
J gene: TRBJ2-1
clone size: .
CDR3 protein: CASSFSTSGSSNEQFF
CDR3 DNA: TGTGCCAGCAGCTTCTCAACTAGCGGGAGTAGCAATGAGCAGTTCTTC

V gene: TRBV10-3
D gene: TRBD2
J gene: TRBJ2-1
clone size: .
CDR3 protein: CAISEWGGTSGPSSSYNEQFF
CDR3 DNA: TGTGCCATCAGTGAGTGGGGGGGCACTAGCGGGCCTTCGAGCTCCTACAATGAGCAGTTCTTC

V gene: TRBV5-6
D gene: TRBD1
J gene: TRBJ2-2
clone size: .
CDR3 protein: CASSSDPGQGASLVELFF
CDR3 DNA: TGTGCCAGCAGCTCGGACCCGGGACAGGGGGCGAGTCTGGTGGAGCTGTTTTTT

V gene: TRBV19
D gene: .
J gene: TRBJ1-3
clone size: .
CDR3 protein: CASSRSGGIISGNTIYF
CDR3 DNA: TGTGCCAGTAGTCGGTCCGGGGGAATCATCTCTGGAAACACCATATATTTT

V gene: TRBV5-6
D gene: TRBD2
J gene: TRBJ2-2
clone size: .
CDR3 protein: CALRLAENTGELFF
CDR3 DNA: TGTGCCCTTCGACTAGCGGAGAACACCGGGGAGCTGTTTTTT